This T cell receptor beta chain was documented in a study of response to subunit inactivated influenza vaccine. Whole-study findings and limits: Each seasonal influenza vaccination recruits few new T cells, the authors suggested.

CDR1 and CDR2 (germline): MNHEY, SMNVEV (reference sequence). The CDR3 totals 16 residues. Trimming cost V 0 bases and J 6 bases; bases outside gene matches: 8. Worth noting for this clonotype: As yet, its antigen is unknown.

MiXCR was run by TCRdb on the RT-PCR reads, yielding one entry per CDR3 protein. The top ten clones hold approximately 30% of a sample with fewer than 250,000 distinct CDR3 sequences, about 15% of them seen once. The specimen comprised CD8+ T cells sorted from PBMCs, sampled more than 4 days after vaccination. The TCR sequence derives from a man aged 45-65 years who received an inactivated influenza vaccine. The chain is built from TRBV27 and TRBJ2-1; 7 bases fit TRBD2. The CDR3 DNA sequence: TGTGCCAGCAGTTTATCTTTTGGCGGGAGCCCCAATGAGCAGTTCTTC. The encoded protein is CASSLSFGGSPNEQFF.